The rows below give T cell receptor beta chains drawn from one sample of a study of T cell responses to AZD1222 COVID-19 vaccine. TCRdb's copy holds only in-frame clones and misses some; the assay was immunoSEQ multiplex PCR. This sample has 180,000 or so clones, with 80% to 95% found just once. The source material was peripheral blood, sampled 28 days after the second AZD1222 dose. These receptors were taken from an adult who received the AZD1222 COVID-19 vaccine. Each CDR3 is given with its conserved first and last residue. A D gene is named only where the DNA matches it firmly. Rows may omit the clone size; those that give it use once, few, many or a size class.

d_call clone_size j_call v_call cdr3_aa cdr3_nt
- - TRBJ2-7 TRBV18 CASSPPGPSYEQYF TGTGCCAGCTCACCACCAGGGCCATCCTACGAGCAGTACTTC
- - TRBJ1-1 TRBV30 CAQGDTEAFF TGTGCACAGGGAGACACTGAAGCTTTCTTT
- - TRBJ1-1 TRBV12-5 CASGLEAGTPTEAFF TGTGCTAGTGGTTTGGAAGCCGGGACCCCCACTGAAGCTTTCTTT
- - TRBJ2-5 TRBV7-9 CASSLVGYSETQYF TGTGCCAGCAGCTTAGTTGGGTATTCAGAGACCCAGTACTTC
TRBD1 - TRBJ1-5 TRBV24-1 CATSAGGQGSNQPQHF TGTGCCACCAGTGCGGGGGGACAGGGTAGCAATCAGCCCCAGCATTTT
- once TRBJ1-2 TRBV27 CASRAVLDYGYTF TGTGCCAGCAGAGCAGTCCTAGACTATGGCTACACCTTC
- - TRBJ1-1 TRBV7-8 CASSLAGQAEAFF TGTGCCAGCAGCTTAGCGGGGCAGGCTGAAGCTTTCTTT
- - TRBJ1-3 TRBV7-2 CASSPPAADSGNTIYF TGTGCCAGCAGCCCTCCCGCGGCCGACTCTGGAAACACCATATATTTT
TRBD1 - TRBJ2-7 TRBV28 CASSLGYDREYF TGTGCCAGCAGTTTAGGTTACGACAGGGAGTACTTC
TRBD1 - TRBJ2-2 TRBV29-1 CSAGGAGVGELFF TGCAGCGCAGGGGGCGCCGGGGTCGGGGAGCTGTTTTTT
- - TRBJ1-1 TRBV6-2/TRBV6-3 CASSFKRGGEAFF TGTGCCAGCAGTTTCAAGCGGGGGGGTGAAGCTTTCTTT
- - TRBJ1-2 TRBV7-6 CASSPPPRQEYGYTF TGTGCCAGCAGCCCCCCCCCACGACAGGAATATGGCTACACCTTC
- - TRBJ2-7 TRBV9 CASSVGITGTYEQYF TGTGCCAGCAGCGTAGGGATTACTGGAACCTACGAGCAGTACTTC
TRBD1 - TRBJ1-5 TRBV5-6 CASSSRQGFQPQHF TGTGCCAGCAGCTCACGACAGGGCTTTCAGCCCCAGCATTTT
- - TRBJ2-7 TRBV28 CAVGGVYYEQYF TGTGCCGTTGGGGGAGTCTACTACGAGCAGTACTTC
TRBD1 - TRBJ1-6 TRBV10-3 CAISEFEGTGDHSPLHF TGTGCCATCAGTGAGTTCGAAGGGACAGGGGATCATTCACCCCTCCACTTT
TRBD1 - TRBJ1-2 TRBV4-1 CASSQDQTGPYGYTF TGCGCCAGCAGCCAAGATCAGACAGGGCCCTATGGCTACACCTTC
- once TRBJ2-7 TRBV21-1 CASSVSSYEQYF TGTGCCAGCAGCGTCAGCTCCTACGAGCAGTACTTC
- - TRBJ1-4 TRBV19 CASRLQGTNEKLFF TGTGCCAGTAGGCTACAGGGAACTAATGAAAAACTGTTTTTT
- once TRBJ2-1 TRBV5-4 CASSFARASSYNEQFF TGTGCCAGCAGCTTTGCTAGGGCCAGCTCCTACAATGAGCAGTTCTTC
- - TRBJ1-2 TRBV13 CASSFIGQRNYGYTF TGTGCCAGCAGCTTCATCGGGCAGCGGAACTATGGCTACACCTTC
- - TRBJ1-2 TRBV30 CAWSSGGSYGYTF TGTGCCTGGAGTTCGGGGGGCAGCTATGGCTACACCTTC
- - TRBJ2-7 TRBV28 CASSLLRGEQYF TGTGCCAGCAGCCTCCTTAGGGGCGAGCAGTACTTC
TRBD1 - TRBJ1-5 TRBV12-5 CASGLVLDRPKSSNQPQHF TGTGCTAGTGGTTTGGTACTGGACAGGCCAAAATCTAGCAATCAGCCCCAGCATTTT
- - TRBJ2-7 TRBV28 CASSLESGDRVFEQYF TGTGCCAGCAGTTTAGAGTCGGGAGACAGAGTATTCGAGCAGTACTTC
- - TRBJ1-2 TRBV12-5 CASGLLLTGARDYGYTF TGTGCTAGTGGTTTGTTACTAACCGGGGCTAGGGACTATGGCTACACCTTC
- - TRBJ1-5 TRBV3-1/TRBV3-2 CASSPGLYQPQHF TGTGCCAGCAGCCCCGGACTCTATCAGCCCCAGCATTTT
- - TRBJ1-2 TRBV28 CASSPEGPYNYGYTF TGTGCCAGCAGTCCCGAGGGACCCTACAACTATGGCTACACCTTC
TRBD1 - TRBJ1-2 TRBV5-1 CASSVGQGAQDGYTF TGCGCCAGCAGCGTCGGACAGGGGGCGCAGGATGGCTACACCTTC
- - TRBJ1-5 TRBV6-5 CASSPGTSSNQPQHF TGTGCCAGCAGTCCTGGGACATCTAGCAATCAGCCCCAGCATTTT
TRBD1 - TRBJ1-2 TRBV14 CASSADRVDGYTF TGTGCCAGCAGCGCCGACAGGGTAGATGGCTACACCTTC